This TCR beta chain was observed in a study of blood T cell repertoires in COVID-19. Across the study: The study drew acute and convalescent COVID-19 samples from the United States, Italy and Spain. Sources were T cells, B-cell-depleted T cells, or PBMCs; the material itself was cDNA or gDNA.

The data were produced by immunoSEQ multiplex PCR, yet TCRdb's version contains in-frame clones alone and is incomplete. The table records some 180,000 clones, around 85% of them present only once. Germline V lookup: CDR1 SEHNR, CDR2 FQNEAQ (reference sequence). CDR3 length equals 13 residues. Trimming shortened V by 5 bases and J by 0 bases, and 7 bases separated the two germline ends. The material sequenced was peripheral blood. This chain links TRBV7-9 with TRBJ1-2, with D unclear. This clonotype was obtained from a woman older than 75 with COVID-19, enrolled during active disease. The CDR3, as DNA: TGTGCCAGCAGCCGGGAGGCTAACTATGGCTACACCTTC. This gives the protein CASSREANYGYTF.